These 21 T cell receptor beta chains were sequenced from one sample in a study of Graves' ophthalmopathy and Graves' hyperthyroidism. RNA transcripts yielded amplified TCR beta CDR3 regions. RT-PCR was first run with HTBI primers, then multiplex PCR in a second round. TCRdb redid the calling of the multiplex PCR reads with MiXCR, one entry per CDR3 protein. The sample carries hundreds of thousands of distinct CDR3 sequences, 35% to 50% recorded once. The sequencing input was peripheral blood. The source is an adult man with Graves' ophthalmopathy.

This clonotype was observed a few times. The chain uses TRBV19 and TRBJ2-7, with 7 bases that match TRBD1. The CDR3 has 15 residues. The ends lost 3 bases at V and 3 bases at J; junction bases unmatched: 8. From germline, CDR1 is LNHDA and CDR2 SQIVND (reference sequence). CDR3 sequence reads: CASSIAGTVSYEQYF. In DNA, the CDR3 is TGTGCCAGTAGTATTGCCGGGACAGTGAGCTACGAGCAGTACTTC.

This rearrangement joins TRBV10-3 to TRBJ1-5; D gene ambiguous. The CDR3 contains 11 residues. V was cut by 10 bases and J by 9 bases, with 13 bases left in between. The germline V gene encodes CDR1 ENHRY and CDR2 SYGVKD. CDR3 sequence: CASSDGLPQHF. The DNA for the CDR3 is TGTGCCAGCAGCGACGGGCTGCCCCAGCATTTT.

This clonotype was detected many times. This chain joins TRBV29-1 and TRBJ2-7; D is possibly TRBD1 (6 bases). Germline V gene lookup returns CDR1 SQVTM and CDR2 ANQGSEA. V lost 6 bases to trimming and J lost 5 bases, with 17 bases between them. The CDR3 has 13 residues. CDR3 sequence reads: CSVDSTGLNEQYF. Written as DNA, the CDR3 is TGCAGCGTGGACAGTACCGGACTGAACGAGCAGTACTTC.

This clonotype was seen more than once but under ten times. V and J are TRBV7-2 and TRBJ2-2, with D perhaps TRBD1 (5 bases). Germline V CDR1 and CDR2: SGHTA, FQGNSA. The CDR3 sequence is 17 residues long. V lost 5 bases, J lost 2 bases, and 18 bases lay in between. This chain's CDR3 is CASSTLGAGANTGELFF. CDR3 DNA sequence: TGTGCCAGCAGCACCCTTGGGGCAGGAGCAAACACCGGGGAGCTGTTTTTT.

The chain carries TRBV7-3 and TRBJ2-7; the match to TRBD2 covers 7 bases. The CDR3 length is 13 residues. Germline CDR1 reads SGHTA; CDR2 reads FQGTGA. Trimming took 4 bases from V and 7 from J; bases not matched to a gene: 7. The CDR3 loop reads CASSSYWGGEQYF. In DNA, the CDR3 is TGTGCCAGCAGCTCATACTGGGGGGGAGAGCAGTACTTC.

This clonotype occurred a few times. The CDR3 region has the DNA TGTGCCAGCAGCCAAGTAGACGGGACACAAGAGACCCAGTACTTC. Its protein is CASSQVDGTQETQYF. This chain uses TRBV7-2 with TRBJ2-5; a weak D match, TRBD1 (6 bases). The CDR3 runs 15 residues. Germline V gene data show CDR1 as SGHTA and CDR2 as FQGNSA. V was clipped by 5 bases and J by 2 bases, with 15 bases between them.

The CDR3 here is CATSIYRGQGEETQYF. The CDR3 coding sequence is TGTGCCACCAGCATATACAGGGGACAGGGAGAAGAGACCCAGTACTTC. The chain uses TRBV15 and TRBJ2-7; 9 bases are a match to TRBD1. The DNA end is more similar to TRBJ2-5, so the J call may be wrong. Per the germline V gene, CDR1 is LNHNV and CDR2 is YYDKDF (reference sequence). This CDR3 region has 16 residues.

V is TRBV29-1 and J is TRBJ1-2, with D uncertain. The CDR3 has 13 amino acids. Trimming pared 4 bases from V and 2 bases from J, leaving 11 bases between. CDR1 and CDR2 (germline): SQVTM, ANQGSEA. CDR3 region: CSVATSGNYGYTF. In nucleotides, the CDR3 is TGCAGCGTTGCGACGTCCGGGAACTATGGCTACACCTTC. The full variable domain, completed using reference TRBV29-1 and TRBJ1-2, is SAVISQKPSRDICQRGTSLTIQCQVDSQVTMMFWYRQQPGQSLTLIATANQGSEATYESGFVIDKFPISRPNLTFSTLTVSNMSPEDSSIYLCSVATSGNYGYTFGSGTRLTVV.

This chain connects TRBV6-6 to TRBJ1-1; no firm D call. The germline CDR1 and CDR2 sequences are MNHNY and SVGAGI (reference sequence). The CDR3 is 15 amino acids. V lost 2 bases and J lost 1, with 11 bases in between. The CDR3, as DNA: TGTGCCAGCAGTTACGGTAAAGGGAGGAACACTGAAGCTTTCTTT. Its translation: CASSYGKGRNTEAFF.

This clonotype was recorded at least ten times. The rearrangement links TRBV25-1 to TRBJ1-2; TRBD1 matches at 7 bases. CDR3 length equals 13 residues. Germline trimming cut 6 bases from V and 5 bases from J; bases unmatched to any gene: 6. CDR1 MGHDK and CDR2 SYGVNS come from the germline V gene. As DNA, the CDR3 is TGTGCCAGCAGCGATCCAGGGGGTTATGGCTACACCTTC. This encodes CASSDPGGYGYTF.

This clonotype was seen a handful of times. The chain recombines TRBV28 with TRBJ2-7, with D possibly matching TRBD1 (5 bases). Germline-derived CDR1 and CDR2 are MDHEN and SYDVKM. V lost 4 bases and J 1 base, leaving 14 bases between the germline ends. The CDR3 consists of 15 residues. CDR3 sequence reads: CASSSTSQGSYEQYF. In DNA, the CDR3 is TGTGCCAGCAGTTCGACCTCCCAGGGTTCCTACGAGCAGTACTTC.

V and J are TRBV9 and TRBJ1-6; 7 bases agree with TRBD1. J gave up 9 bases and V 4 bases, and 7 bases lay outside the gene matches. The CDR3 length is 14 residues. The germline V gene encodes CDR1 SGDLS and CDR2 YYNGEE. As DNA, the CDR3 is TGTGCCAGCAGCAATATACAGGGGACTTCACCCCTCCACTTT. Its protein product is CASSNIQGTSPLHF.

The CDR3 region is CATSRDPALGGGYTF. DNA for the CDR3: TGTGCCACCAGCAGAGATCCAGCCTTGGGGGGAGGCTACACCTTC. The chain carries TRBV15 and TRBJ1-2; D perhaps matches TRBD1 (5 bases). This CDR3 region has 15 residues. V lost 0 bases, J lost 8 bases, and 16 bases lay in between. Germline-derived CDR1 and CDR2 are LNHNV and YYDKDF (reference sequence).

The sample holds one count of this clonotype. The rearrangement joins TRBV29-1 to TRBJ1-4; TRBD1 is a possible D gene (6 bases). The CDR3 sequence is 15 residues long. Trimming pared 7 bases from V and 5 bases from J, leaving 20 bases between. CDR1 and CDR2 (germline): SQVTM, ANQGSEA. In DNA form, the CDR3 reads TGCAGCGCTAGACTAAGCGGGACATACAATGAAAAACTGTTTTTT. Its translation is CSARLSGTYNEKLFF.

The chain is built from TRBV6-6 and TRBJ1-1; no definite D call. The CDR3 runs to 12 residues. Trimming cost V 5 bases and J 5 bases, with 9 bases left between them. CDR1 and CDR2 (germline): MNHNY, SVGAGI (reference sequence). For the CDR3, the DNA is TGTGCCAGCAGTGACGCGTATACTGAAGCTTTCTTT. The encoded protein is CASSDAYTEAFF.

This clonotype was seen more than once but under ten times. V is TRBV25-1 and J is TRBJ2-2; 11 nucleotides match TRBD2. The CDR3 runs to 18 residues. V gave up 6 bases and J gave up 5 bases; unmatched junction bases: 14. Germline V gene lookup returns CDR1 MGHDK and CDR2 SYGVNS. CDR3 DNA: TGTGCCAGCAGCTTAGTCTTACTAGCGGGAGAGAGTACCGGGGAGCTGTTTTTT. Translation: CASSLVLLAGESTGELFF.

This chain connects TRBV5-6 to TRBJ1-1, with TRBD1 matching 9 bases. The CDR3 is made up of 14 amino acids. Germline-derived CDR1 and CDR2 are SGHDT and YYEEEE. Trimming at V came to 4 bases and at J to 7 bases, leaving 8 bases not matched to a gene. The CDR3 region has the DNA TGTGCCAGCAGCAATTATGGGACAGGGAATGAAGCTTTCTTT. Its protein is CASSNYGTGNEAFF.

This clonotype was counted only a few times. This chain connects TRBV28 to TRBJ2-7, with 7 bases lining up with TRBD2. CDR1 and CDR2 from the germline V gene are MDHEN and SYDVKM. The V and J ends lost 5 bases and 6 bases, in that order; junction bases with no gene match: 10. The CDR3 runs 14 residues. The CDR3 sequence: CASSRRGNALEQYF. The CDR3 nucleotides are TGTGCCAGCAGTAGGCGGGGGAACGCACTCGAGCAGTACTTC. The complete variable domain, with remaining parts taken from reference TRBV28 and TRBJ2-7, reads DVKVTQSSRYLVKRTGEKVFLECVQDMDHENMFWYRQDPGLGLRLIYFSYDVKMKEKGDIPEGYSVSREKKERFSLILESASTNQTSMYLCASSRRGNALEQYFGPGTRLTVT.

The chain joins TRBV13 to TRBJ2-6; TRBD1 might be the D (5 bases). The CDR3 consists of 15 residues. Germline V gene sequence: CDR1 PRHDT, CDR2 FYEKMQ (reference sequence). The ends were cut back, 5 bases at V and 0 bases at J, with 8 bases in the middle. The CDR3 loop is CASSRQFSGANVLTF. The CDR3, as DNA: TGTGCCAGCAGCCGACAGTTCTCTGGGGCCAACGTCCTGACTTTC. Filled out from reference TRBV13 and TRBJ2-6, the complete variable domain reads AAGVIQSPRHLIKEKRETATLKCYPIPRHDTVYWYQQGPGQDPQFLISFYEKMQSDKGSIPDRFSAQQFSDYHSELNMSSLELGDSALYFCASSRQFSGANVLTFGAGSRLTVL.

On this clonotype: Germline and junction disagree at one end, which may indicate a read error. The chain employs TRBV10-3 and TRBJ2-6; weak D call: TRBD1 (5 bases). Germline V CDR1 and CDR2: ENHRY, SYGVKD. This CDR3 spans 15 amino acids. In nucleotides, the CDR3 is TGTGCCAGCAGTTACTCACGTACTGGGGCCAGCGTCCTGACTTTC. Protein: CASSYSRTGASVLTF.

The chain employs TRBV14 and TRBJ2-2; tentatively, D is TRBD2 (5 bases). The CDR3 is 13 amino acids. The germline V gene encodes CDR1 SGHDN and CDR2 FVKESK. V was trimmed by 1 base and J by 7 bases, leaving 7 bases between them. DNA for the CDR3: TGTGCCAGCAGCCAAGCACGGGGCGGGGAGCTGTTTTTT. This encodes CASSQARGGELFF.